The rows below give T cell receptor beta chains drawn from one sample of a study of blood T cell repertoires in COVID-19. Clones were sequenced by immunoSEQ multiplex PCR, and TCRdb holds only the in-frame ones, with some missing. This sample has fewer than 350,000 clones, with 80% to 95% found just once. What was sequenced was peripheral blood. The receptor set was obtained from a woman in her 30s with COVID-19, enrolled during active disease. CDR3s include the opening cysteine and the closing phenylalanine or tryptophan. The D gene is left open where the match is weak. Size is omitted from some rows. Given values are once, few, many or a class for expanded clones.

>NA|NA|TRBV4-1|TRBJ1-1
CASSLQIGSEAFF
TGCGCCAGCAGCTTACAGATTGGGTCTGAAGCTTTCTTT
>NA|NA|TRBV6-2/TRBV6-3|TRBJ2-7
CASSPHSPYEQYF
TGTGCCAGCAGCCCCCACTCCCCCTACGAGCAGTACTTC
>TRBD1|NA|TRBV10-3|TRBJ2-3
CAISEPTTGATDTQYF
TGTGCCATCAGTGAGCCAACGACAGGGGCGACAGATACGCAGTATTTT
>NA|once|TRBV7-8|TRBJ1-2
CASSSEAGENYGYTF
TGTGCCAGCAGCTCAGAGGCAGGGGAGAACTATGGCTACACCTTC
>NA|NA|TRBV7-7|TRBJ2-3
CASSPGGAVPATDTQYF
TGTGCTAGCAGCCCGGGCGGGGCGGTGCCTGCCACAGATACGCAGTATTTT
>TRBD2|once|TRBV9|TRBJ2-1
CASSVAPGLAQFF
TGTGCCAGCAGCGTAGCCCCCGGACTAGCCCAGTTCTTC
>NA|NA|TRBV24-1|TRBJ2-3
CATSDYSSTDTQYF
TGTGCCACCAGTGATTACAGTAGCACAGATACGCAGTATTTT
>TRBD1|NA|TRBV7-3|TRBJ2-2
CASSSDRGGELFF
TGTGCCAGCAGCTCCGACAGGGGCGGGGAGCTGTTTTTT
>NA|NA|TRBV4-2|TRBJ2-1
CASSTQSGSRVEQFF
TGTGCCAGCAGCACCCAATCGGGGAGTCGGGTTGAGCAGTTCTTC
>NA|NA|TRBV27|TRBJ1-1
CASTTYGGLTEAFF
TGTGCCAGCACGACTTACGGGGGGCTGACTGAAGCTTTCTTT
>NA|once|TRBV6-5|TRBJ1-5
CASSPLGGPNQPQHF
TGTGCCAGCAGCCCCCTCGGGGGTCCTAATCAGCCCCAGCATTTT
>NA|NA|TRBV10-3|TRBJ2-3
CAISDVDGTDTQYF
TGTGCCATCAGTGACGTTGACGGGACAGATACGCAGTATTTT
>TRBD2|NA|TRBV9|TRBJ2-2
CASSVGLAGVQTGELFF
TGTGCCAGCAGCGTAGGACTAGCGGGAGTTCAGACCGGGGAGCTGTTTTTT
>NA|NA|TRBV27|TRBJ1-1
CASSLSSGANTEAFF
TGTGCCAGCAGTTTATCGTCAGGGGCCAACACTGAAGCTTTCTTT
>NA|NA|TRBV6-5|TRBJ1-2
CASSYGRDTNYGYTF
TGTGCCAGCAGTTACGGTCGGGACACAAACTATGGCTACACCTTC
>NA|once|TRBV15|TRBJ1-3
CATSRQGSGLWGRTGNTIYF
TGTGCCACCAGCAGACAAGGGTCCGGATTGTGGGGGCGAACGGGAAACACCATATATTTT